A selection of T cell receptor beta chains follows, all from one sample in a study of T cells in Graves' hyperthyroidism and ophthalmopathy. TCRdb re-derived calls from the multiplex PCR reads in MiXCR, one entry per CDR3 protein. The sample yields 400,000 to 450,000 distinct CDR3 sequences, 14% to 15% seen once. Sequenced sample: blood. The receptors were gathered from a man aged 18 to 30 with Graves' ophthalmopathy. The CDR3 runs from the conserved cysteine through the conserved F or W. A D gene is named only where the DNA matches it firmly. A row's size may be missing; if present it is once, few, many or a size class.

CDR3 protein: CASSTGQGTGYTF
CDR3 DNA: TGTGCCAGTAGCACGGGACAGGGGACTGGCTACACCTTC
V gene: TRBV19
J gene: TRBJ1-2
D gene: TRBD1
clone size: -

CDR3 protein: CASSLGLAGAEQYF
CDR3 DNA: TGTGCCAGCAGCCTGGGACTAGCGGGGGCGGAGCAGTACTTC
V gene: TRBV12-3/TRBV12-4
J gene: TRBJ2-7
D gene: TRBD2
clone size: -

CDR3 protein: CASSVGLAGPTDTQYF
CDR3 DNA: TGTGCCAGCAGCGTAGGACTAGCGGGGCCCACAGATACGCAGTATTTT
V gene: TRBV9
J gene: TRBJ2-3
D gene: TRBD2
clone size: -

CDR3 protein: CASSLSRYKAFF
CDR3 DNA: TGTGCCAGCAGTTTAAGTAGATATAAAGCTTTCTTT
V gene: TRBV28
J gene: TRBJ1-1
D gene: -
clone size: -

CDR3 protein: CASSQPSGVDNEQFF
CDR3 DNA: TGTGCCAGCAGCCAACCTAGCGGGGTGGACAATGAGCAGTTCTTC
V gene: TRBV3-1
J gene: TRBJ2-1
D gene: TRBD2
clone size: many

CDR3 protein: CASSLGEDEQYF
CDR3 DNA: TGTGCCAGCAGCTTAGGGGAAGACGAGCAGTACTTC
V gene: TRBV11-2
J gene: TRBJ2-7
D gene: -
clone size: many

CDR3 protein: CASNDRSTDTQYF
CDR3 DNA: TGCGCCAGCAACGACAGAAGCACAGATACGCAGTATTTT
V gene: TRBV10-1
J gene: TRBJ2-3
D gene: -
clone size: few

CDR3 protein: CASSLGTGSNEKLFF
CDR3 DNA: TGTGCCAGCAGCTTAGGGACAGGGAGTAATGAAAAACTGTTTTTT
V gene: TRBV7-9
J gene: TRBJ1-4
D gene: TRBD1
clone size: few

CDR3 protein: CASSSPEWQGLMGYNQPQHF
CDR3 DNA: TGTGCCAGCAGTTCCCCGGAGTGGCAGGGTCTCATGGGATACAATCAGCCCCAGCATTTT
V gene: TRBV6-1
J gene: TRBJ1-5
D gene: -
clone size: few

CDR3 protein: CASSGGGVDEQYF
CDR3 DNA: TGTGCCAGCAGCGGCGGAGGGGTCGACGAGCAGTACTTC
V gene: TRBV9
J gene: TRBJ2-7
D gene: -
clone size: -

CDR3 protein: CASTGGLTYEQYF
CDR3 DNA: TGCGCCAGTACAGGGGGCCTTACCTACGAGCAGTACTTC
V gene: TRBV5-1
J gene: TRBJ2-7
D gene: TRBD1
clone size: many

CDR3 protein: CASSQTDGGTEAFF
CDR3 DNA: TGTGCCAGCTCACAGACAGACGGGGGCACTGAAGCTTTCTTT
V gene: TRBV18
J gene: TRBJ1-1
D gene: -
clone size: many

CDR3 protein: CASSLPAGGQGETQYF
CDR3 DNA: TGTGCCAGCAGCTTACCAGCGGGGGGGCAGGGAGAGACCCAGTACTTC
V gene: TRBV7-8
J gene: TRBJ2-5
D gene: TRBD2
clone size: many

CDR3 protein: CATSRPGTIPETQYF
CDR3 DNA: TGTGCCACCAGTCGCCCCGGGACTATACCGGAGACCCAGTACTTC
V gene: TRBV24-1
J gene: TRBJ2-5
D gene: TRBD2
clone size: many

CDR3 protein: CASTRLAGVGNEQFF
CDR3 DNA: TGTGCCAGCACCAGACTAGCGGGAGTGGGCAATGAGCAGTTCTTC
V gene: TRBV7-9
J gene: TRBJ2-1
D gene: TRBD2
clone size: -

CDR3 protein: CASSRTGGLFVNEQYF
CDR3 DNA: TGCGCCAGCAGCCGGACCGGGGGGCTTTTTGTTAACGAGCAGTACTTC
V gene: TRBV5-1
J gene: TRBJ2-7
D gene: -
clone size: -

CDR3 protein: CAISDPDRANYGYTF
CDR3 DNA: TGTGCCATCAGCGACCCAGACAGGGCTAACTATGGCTACACCTTC
V gene: TRBV10-3
J gene: TRBJ1-2
D gene: TRBD1
clone size: few

CDR3 protein: CASSLDLAGARTGELFF
CDR3 DNA: TGTGCCAGCAGCTTGGACCTAGCGGGGGCGAGGACCGGGGAGCTGTTTTTT
V gene: TRBV5-4
J gene: TRBJ2-2
D gene: TRBD2
clone size: few

CDR3 protein: CASSLEALPPYGYTF
CDR3 DNA: TGCGCCAGCAGCTTGGAGGCTCTTCCACCCTATGGCTACACCTTC
V gene: TRBV5-1
J gene: TRBJ1-2
D gene: -
clone size: many

CDR3 protein: CAIRLGLAGTTDTQYF
CDR3 DNA: TGTGCCATCAGATTAGGACTAGCGGGGACCACAGATACGCAGTATTTT
V gene: TRBV10-3
J gene: TRBJ2-3
D gene: TRBD2
clone size: many

CDR3 protein: CASSGGEGQGFSGANVLTF
CDR3 DNA: TGTGCCAGCAGTGGGGGAGAGGGACAGGGATTCTCTGGGGCCAACGTCCTGACTTTC
V gene: TRBV27
J gene: TRBJ2-6
D gene: TRBD1
clone size: many

CDR3 protein: CASSFTRRLDTDTQYF
CDR3 DNA: TGTGCTAGCAGCTTTACGAGACGGCTAGACACAGATACGCAGTATTTT
V gene: TRBV7-7
J gene: TRBJ2-3
D gene: -
clone size: few

CDR3 protein: CATSGVGQVSNNEQFF
CDR3 DNA: TGTGCCACCAGTGGGGTGGGACAGGTCAGCAACAATGAGCAGTTCTTC
V gene: TRBV24-1
J gene: TRBJ2-1
D gene: TRBD1
clone size: few

CDR3 protein: CASRRTSGSPYNEQFF
CDR3 DNA: TGTGCCAGCCGACGGACTAGCGGGAGCCCCTACAATGAGCAGTTCTTC
V gene: TRBV27
J gene: TRBJ2-1
D gene: TRBD2
clone size: -